The present TCR beta chain was sequenced within a study of CD8+CD57+ T cells in acquired aplastic anemia. Study at large: The average for DNA from sorted CD4+ and CD8+ cells was approximately 3.2 ug.

The study's findings and limits: In common between the patients and the controls were around 30 CD8+ CDR3 sequences.

There are many counts of this clonotype. Its antigen is not known. CD8+CD57+ cell expansion, shown by flow cytometry, had occurred in the patients selected for sequencing. In all patients, the disease was severe acquired aplastic anemia. Among the patients, none had received any therapy at the time of blood sampling. The use of genomic DNA as template underpinned the TCR beta VDJ and CDR3 profiling. TCRdb fed the reads into MiXCR, producing one record per CDR3 protein. The profile shows roughly 500,000 distinct CDR3 sequences, roughly 34% of them singletons. Germline V lookup: CDR1 SGHRS, CDR2 YFSETQ. V lost 2 bases, J lost 0 bases, and 11 bases lay in between. The length of the CDR3 is 15 residues.

Sequencing input: sorted CD4+, CD8+, or CD8+CD57+ T cells (not recorded which) from PBMCs. The clonotype comes from a human donor with aplastic anemia. The chain is built from TRBV5-1 and TRBJ2-5, with D possibly matching TRBD2 (6 bases). Written as DNA, the CDR3 is TGCGCCAGCAGCTTAGCGGGTGGAAACCAAGAGACCCAGTACTTC. This gives the protein CASSLAGGNQETQYF.